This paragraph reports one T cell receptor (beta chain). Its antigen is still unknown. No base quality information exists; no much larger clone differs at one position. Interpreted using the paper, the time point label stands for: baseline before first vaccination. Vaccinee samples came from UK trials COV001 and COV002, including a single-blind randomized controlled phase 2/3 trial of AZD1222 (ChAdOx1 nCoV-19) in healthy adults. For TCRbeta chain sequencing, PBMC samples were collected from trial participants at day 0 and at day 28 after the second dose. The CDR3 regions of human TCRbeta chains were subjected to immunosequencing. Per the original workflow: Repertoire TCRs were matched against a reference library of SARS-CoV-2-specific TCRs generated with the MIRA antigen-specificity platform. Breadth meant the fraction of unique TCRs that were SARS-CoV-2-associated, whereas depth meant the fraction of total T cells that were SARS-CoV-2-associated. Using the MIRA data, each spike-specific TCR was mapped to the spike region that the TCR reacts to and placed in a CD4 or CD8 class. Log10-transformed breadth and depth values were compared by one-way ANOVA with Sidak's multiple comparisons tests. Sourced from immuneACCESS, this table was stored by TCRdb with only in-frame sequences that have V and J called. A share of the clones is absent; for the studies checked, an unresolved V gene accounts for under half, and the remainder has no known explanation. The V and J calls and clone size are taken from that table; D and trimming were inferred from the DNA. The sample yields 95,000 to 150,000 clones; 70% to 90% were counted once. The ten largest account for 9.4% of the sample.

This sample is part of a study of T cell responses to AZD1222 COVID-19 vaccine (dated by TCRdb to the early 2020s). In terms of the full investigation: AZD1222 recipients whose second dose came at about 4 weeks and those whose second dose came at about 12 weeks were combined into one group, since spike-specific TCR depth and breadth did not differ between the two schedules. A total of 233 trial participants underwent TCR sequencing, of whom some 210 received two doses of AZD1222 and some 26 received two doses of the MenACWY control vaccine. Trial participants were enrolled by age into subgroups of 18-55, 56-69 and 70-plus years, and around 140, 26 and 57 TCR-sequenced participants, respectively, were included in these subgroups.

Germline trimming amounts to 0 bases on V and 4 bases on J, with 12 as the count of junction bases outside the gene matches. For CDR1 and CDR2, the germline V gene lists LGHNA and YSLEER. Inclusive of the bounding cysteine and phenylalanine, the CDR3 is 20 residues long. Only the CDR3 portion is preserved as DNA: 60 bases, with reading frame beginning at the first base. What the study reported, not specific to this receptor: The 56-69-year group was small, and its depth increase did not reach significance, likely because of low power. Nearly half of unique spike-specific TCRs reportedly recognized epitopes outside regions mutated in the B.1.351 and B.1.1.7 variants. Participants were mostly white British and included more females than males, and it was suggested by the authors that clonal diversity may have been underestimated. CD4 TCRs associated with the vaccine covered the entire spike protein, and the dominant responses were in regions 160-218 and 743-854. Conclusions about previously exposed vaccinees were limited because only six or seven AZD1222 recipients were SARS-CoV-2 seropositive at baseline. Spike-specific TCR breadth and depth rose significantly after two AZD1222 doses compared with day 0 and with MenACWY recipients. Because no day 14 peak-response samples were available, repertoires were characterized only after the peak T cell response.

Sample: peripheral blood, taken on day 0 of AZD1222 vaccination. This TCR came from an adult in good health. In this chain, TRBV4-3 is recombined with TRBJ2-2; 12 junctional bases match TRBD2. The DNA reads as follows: TGCGCCAGCAGCCAAGAACTAGCGGGAGGCCGTATCGGGATCACCGGGGAGCTGTTTTTT. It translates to CASSQELAGGRIGITGELFF.